This T cell receptor (beta chain) stems from a study of blood T cell repertoires in COVID-19. Produced via immunoSEQ multiplex PCR; TCRdb's table is partial and in-frame only. The sample includes nearly 300,000 clones, about nine tenths of them seen just once. This CDR3 contains 11 residues. V dropped 4 bases and J dropped 8 bases, with 11 bases sitting between them. The germline V gene encodes CDR1 GTSNPN and CDR2 SVGIG (reference sequence). This chain uses TRBV30 with TRBJ1-2; tentatively, D is TRBD1 (5 bases). This clonotype was obtained from a woman between 45 and 65 years old who had been exposed to COVID-19. Sequencing was done on a sample of PBMCs or T cells enriched from blood (not recorded which). The CDR3 nucleotides read TGTGCCTGGAATAGGGCAGGGGGCTACACCTTC. It specifies CAWNRAGGYTF.